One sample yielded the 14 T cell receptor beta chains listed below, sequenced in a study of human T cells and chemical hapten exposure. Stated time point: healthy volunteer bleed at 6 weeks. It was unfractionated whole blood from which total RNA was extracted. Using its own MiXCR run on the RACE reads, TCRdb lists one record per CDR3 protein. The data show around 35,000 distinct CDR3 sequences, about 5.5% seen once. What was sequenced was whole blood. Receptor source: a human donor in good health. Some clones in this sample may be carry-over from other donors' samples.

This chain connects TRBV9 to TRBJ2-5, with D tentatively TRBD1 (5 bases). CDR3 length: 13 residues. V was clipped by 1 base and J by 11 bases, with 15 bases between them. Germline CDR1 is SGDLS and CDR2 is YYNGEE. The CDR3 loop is CASSVSQASTQYF. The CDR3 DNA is TGTGCCAGCAGCGTATCACAGGCCTCGACTCAGTACTTC.

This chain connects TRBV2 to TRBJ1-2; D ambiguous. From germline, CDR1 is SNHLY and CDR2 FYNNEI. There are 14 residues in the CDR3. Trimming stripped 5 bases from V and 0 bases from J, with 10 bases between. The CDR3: CASSPSTPNYGYTF. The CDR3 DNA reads TGTGCCAGCAGTCCAAGCACACCTAACTATGGCTACACCTTC.

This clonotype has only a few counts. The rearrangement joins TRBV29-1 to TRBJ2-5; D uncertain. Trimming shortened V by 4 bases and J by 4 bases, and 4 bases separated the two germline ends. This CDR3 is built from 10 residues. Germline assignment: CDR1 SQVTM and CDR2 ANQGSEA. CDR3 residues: CSVGGETQYF. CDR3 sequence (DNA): TGCAGCGTTGGAGGAGAGACCCAGTACTTC.

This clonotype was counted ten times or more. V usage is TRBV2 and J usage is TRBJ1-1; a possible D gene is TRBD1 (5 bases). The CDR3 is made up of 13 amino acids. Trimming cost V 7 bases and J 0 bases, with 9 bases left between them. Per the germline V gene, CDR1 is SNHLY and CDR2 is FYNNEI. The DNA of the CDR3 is TGTGCCAGCACGGGGGAGGTGAACACTGAAGCTTTCTTT. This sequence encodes CASTGEVNTEAFF.

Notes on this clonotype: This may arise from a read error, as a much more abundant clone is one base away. The CDR3: CASSSARTEAFF. For the CDR3, the DNA is TGTGCCAGCAGTTCGGCCCGGACTGAAGCTTTCTTT. The genes are TRBV12-3 or TRBV12-4 and TRBJ1-1, with D unresolved. Trimming cost V 4 bases and J 5 bases, with 8 bases left between them. The CDR3 length is 12 residues.

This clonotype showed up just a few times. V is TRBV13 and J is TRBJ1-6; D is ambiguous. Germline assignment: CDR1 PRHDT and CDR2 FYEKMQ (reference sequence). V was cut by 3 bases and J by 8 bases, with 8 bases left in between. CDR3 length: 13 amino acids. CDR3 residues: CASSFSRDSPLHF. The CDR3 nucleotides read TGTGCCAGCAGCTTCTCTCGGGATTCACCCCTCCACTTT.

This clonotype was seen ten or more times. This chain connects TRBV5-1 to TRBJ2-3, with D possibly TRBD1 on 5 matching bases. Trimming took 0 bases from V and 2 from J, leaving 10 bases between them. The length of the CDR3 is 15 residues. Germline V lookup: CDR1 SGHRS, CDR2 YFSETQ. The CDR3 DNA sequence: TGCGCCAGCAGCTTGGCCGTGACAGCCACAGATACGCAGTATTTT. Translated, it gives CASSLAVTATDTQYF.

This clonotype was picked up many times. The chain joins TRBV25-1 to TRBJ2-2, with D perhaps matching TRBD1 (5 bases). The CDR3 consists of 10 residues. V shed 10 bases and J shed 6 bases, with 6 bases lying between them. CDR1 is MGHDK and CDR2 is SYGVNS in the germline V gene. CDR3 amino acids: CATRAGELFF. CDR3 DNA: TGTGCCACCAGGGCCGGGGAGCTGTTTTTT.

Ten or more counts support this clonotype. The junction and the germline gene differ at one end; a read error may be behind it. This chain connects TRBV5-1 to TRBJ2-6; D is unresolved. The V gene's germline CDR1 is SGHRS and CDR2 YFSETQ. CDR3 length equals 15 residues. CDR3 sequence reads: CASNLEPSGANVLTF. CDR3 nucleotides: TGCGCCAGCAACTTGGAGCCCTCTGGGGCCAACGTCCTGACTTTC.

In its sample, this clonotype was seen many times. The CDR3 DNA reads TGTGCCAGCAGCTCCCGGGCTAGCGGATACACAGATACGCAGTATTTT. Translating it yields CASSSRASGYTDTQYF. The chain is built from TRBV5-4 and TRBJ2-3; 7 bases map to TRBD2. The CDR3 has 16 residues. The germline CDR1 and CDR2 sequences are SGHNT and YYREEE (reference sequence). The J segment lost 2 bases and the V segment lost 3 bases, leaving 9 bases of the junction unmatched. The whole variable domain, filled in from reference TRBV5-4 and TRBJ2-3, reads ETGVTQSPTHLIKTRGQQVTLRCSSQSGHNTVSWYQQALGQGPQFIFQYYREEENGRGNFPPRFSGLQFPNYSSELNVNALELDDSALYLCASSSRASGYTDTQYFGPGTRLTVL.

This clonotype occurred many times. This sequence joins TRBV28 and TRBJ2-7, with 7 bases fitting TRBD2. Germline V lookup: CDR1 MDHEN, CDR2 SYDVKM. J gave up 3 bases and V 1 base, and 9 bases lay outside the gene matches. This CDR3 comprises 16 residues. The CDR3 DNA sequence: TGTGCCAGCAGTTTATTTGGGGAGGGGATCCTCTACGAGCAGTACTTC. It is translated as CASSLFGEGILYEQYF.

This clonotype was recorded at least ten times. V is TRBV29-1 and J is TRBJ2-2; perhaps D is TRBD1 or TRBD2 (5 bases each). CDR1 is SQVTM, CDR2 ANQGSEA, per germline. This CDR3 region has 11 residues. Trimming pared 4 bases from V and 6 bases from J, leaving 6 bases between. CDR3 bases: TGCAGCGTTGGGGACCCCGGGGAGCTGTTTTTT. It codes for CSVGDPGELFF.

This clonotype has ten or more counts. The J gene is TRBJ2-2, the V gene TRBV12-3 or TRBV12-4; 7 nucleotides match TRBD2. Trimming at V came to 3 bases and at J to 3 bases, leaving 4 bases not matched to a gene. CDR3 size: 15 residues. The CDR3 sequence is CASSLGGSDTGELFF. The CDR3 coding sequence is TGTGCCAGCAGTTTGGGCGGGAGCGACACCGGGGAGCTGTTTTTT.

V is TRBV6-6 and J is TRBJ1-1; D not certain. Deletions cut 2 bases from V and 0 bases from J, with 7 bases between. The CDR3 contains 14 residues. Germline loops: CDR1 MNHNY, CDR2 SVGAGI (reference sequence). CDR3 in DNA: TGTGCCAGCAGTTACGGGGTCATGAACACTGAAGCTTTCTTT. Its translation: CASSYGVMNTEAFF.